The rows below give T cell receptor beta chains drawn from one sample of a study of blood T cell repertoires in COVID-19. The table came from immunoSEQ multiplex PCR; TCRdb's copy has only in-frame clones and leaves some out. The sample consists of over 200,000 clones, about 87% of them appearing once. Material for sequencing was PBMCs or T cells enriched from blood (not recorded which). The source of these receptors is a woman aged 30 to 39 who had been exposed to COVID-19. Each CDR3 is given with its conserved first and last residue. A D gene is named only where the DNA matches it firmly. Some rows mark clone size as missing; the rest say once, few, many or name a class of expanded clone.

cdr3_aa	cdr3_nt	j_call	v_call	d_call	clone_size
CASSEFKGAAHGYTF	TGTGCCAGCAGTGAATTTAAGGGGGCAGCTCATGGCTACACCTTC	TRBJ1-2	TRBV25-1	TRBD1	.
CASSPYGGQNNEKLFF	TGTGCCAGCTCACCATACGGGGGGCAGAATAATGAAAAACTGTTTTTT	TRBJ1-4	TRBV18	.	.
CASSFSAGSSYEQYF	TGTGCCAGCAGCTTTAGTGCGGGGAGCTCCTACGAGCAGTACTTC	TRBJ2-7	TRBV7-6	.	.
CASREDGGTNSPLHF	TGTGCCAGCAGAGAAGACGGGGGTACTAATTCACCCCTCCACTTT	TRBJ1-6	TRBV2	.	.
CASSPDRGSVGQYF	TGCGCCAGCAGCCCGGACAGGGGATCGGTCGGGCAGTACTTC	TRBJ2-7	TRBV5-1	TRBD1	.
CASSLGQIQETQYF	TGTGCCAGCAGCTTGGGACAGATCCAAGAGACCCAGTACTTC	TRBJ2-5	TRBV11-1	TRBD1	.
CASSLDQNGNEKLFF	TGTGCCAGCAGCTTAGACCAGAACGGGAATGAAAAACTGTTTTTT	TRBJ1-4	TRBV5-6	.	.
CASSFGTSGMYEQYF	TGTGCCAGCAGCTTCGGGACTAGCGGGATGTACGAGCAGTACTTC	TRBJ2-7	TRBV9	TRBD2	.
CASSYSLGGETQYF	TGTGCCAGCAGTTACTCGCTCGGGGGAGAGACCCAGTACTTC	TRBJ2-5	TRBV6-6	.	.
CASSQGLNYEQYF	TGTGCCAGCAGTCAGGGTCTTAACTACGAGCAGTACTTC	TRBJ2-7	TRBV27	.	.
CASSLGTPPDYEQYF	TGTGCCAGCAGTTTGGGGACTCCCCCTGATTACGAGCAGTACTTC	TRBJ2-7	TRBV5-4	.	.
CASSAKGLTSGNTIYF	TGTGCCAGCAGCGCTAAGGGACTGACCTCTGGAAACACCATATATTTT	TRBJ1-3	TRBV7-9	.	.
CASREGAGNEQFF	TGTGCCAGCAGGGAGGGGGCGGGGAATGAGCAGTTCTTC	TRBJ2-1	TRBV6-5	.	.
CASSQERAGVGNTIYF	TGTGCCAGCAGCCAAGAACGGGCAGGGGTCGGAAACACCATATATTTT	TRBJ1-3	TRBV3-1/TRBV3-2	.	.
CASSLSGPDTQYF	TGCGCCAGCAGCTTGTCGGGTCCAGATACGCAGTATTTT	TRBJ2-3	TRBV5-1	.	.
CASNEGRGQTGELFF	TGCGCCAGCAACGAAGGCAGGGGGCAAACCGGGGAGCTGTTTTTT	TRBJ2-2	TRBV10-1	TRBD1	.
CASSLASGNTEAFF	TGCGCCAGCAGCTTGGCCAGTGGGAACACTGAAGCTTTCTTT	TRBJ1-1	TRBV5-1	.	.
CASSGDGRPGNTIYF	TGTGCCAGCAGTGGGGACGGGAGACCTGGAAACACCATATATTTT	TRBJ1-3	TRBV9	.	.
CASSLEAGAQETQYF	TGTGCCAGCAGCTTGGAAGCGGGGGCCCAAGAGACCCAGTACTTC	TRBJ2-5	TRBV5-8	TRBD2	.
CASRSFILVEKLFF	TGTGCCAGCAGATCCTTCATCCTAGTTGAAAAACTGTTTTTT	TRBJ1-4	TRBV2	.	.
CASSFWQENTGELFF	TGTGCCAGCAGTTTTTGGCAGGAGAACACCGGGGAGCTGTTTTTT	TRBJ2-2	TRBV28	.	.
CASSLTAGLAGRTDTQYF	TGTGCCAGCAGCTTAACGGCCGGACTAGCGGGACGCACAGATACGCAGTATTTT	TRBJ2-3	TRBV7-3	TRBD2	.
CSARDRGSLNEKLFF	TGCAGCGCCCGGGACAGGGGAAGTCTTAATGAAAAACTGTTTTTT	TRBJ1-4	TRBV29-1	TRBD1	.
CASSYVRVGEQYF	TGTGCCAGCAGTTACGTCAGGGTGGGCGAGCAGTACTTC	TRBJ2-7	TRBV6-2/TRBV6-3	.	.
CAWSRPGQGNYEQYF	TGTGCCTGGAGTCGCCCGGGACAGGGTAACTACGAGCAGTACTTC	TRBJ2-7	TRBV30	TRBD1	.
CASSPTGSHYGYTF	TGTGCCAGCAGCCCAACCGGGAGTCACTATGGCTACACCTTC	TRBJ1-2	TRBV4-2	.	.
CASSDSLAGADTQYF	TGTGCCAGCAGTGACTCACTAGCGGGAGCAGATACGCAGTATTTT	TRBJ2-3	TRBV6-4	TRBD2	few
CASLRTGTSSYNEQFF	TGTGCCAGCCTCAGGACCGGGACTAGCAGTTACAATGAGCAGTTCTTC	TRBJ2-1	TRBV19	TRBD2	.
CVTAKRDRGGEQFF	TGTGTAACCGCCAAGAGGGACAGGGGAGGTGAGCAGTTCTTC	TRBJ2-1	TRBV7-8	TRBD1	.
CASKDSLNTEAFF	TGTGCCAGCAAGGACAGTTTGAACACTGAAGCTTTCTTT	TRBJ1-1	TRBV25-1	.	.
CASSTIGQASSGNTIYF	TGTGCCAGTAGTACCATCGGACAGGCGAGCTCTGGAAACACCATATATTTT	TRBJ1-3	TRBV19	TRBD1	.
CASSVQGHNEQFF	TGTGCCAGCAGTGTACAGGGGCACAATGAGCAGTTCTTC	TRBJ2-1	TRBV6-4	TRBD1	many
CASSHSRAAGYETQYF	TGCGCCAGCAGCCACTCGAGGGCAGCAGGATACGAGACCCAGTACTTC	TRBJ2-5	TRBV5-1	.	.
CATSDLRTGSGNEQFF	TGTGCCACCAGTGATTTGAGGACAGGGTCCGGGAATGAGCAGTTCTTC	TRBJ2-1	TRBV24-1	TRBD1	once
CAWKGGTEAFF	TGTGCCTGGAAGGGGGGGACTGAAGCTTTCTTT	TRBJ1-1	TRBV30	.	once
CASSLSGSGVSPLHF	TGTGCCAGCAGCTTATCCGGTTCAGGGGTGTCACCCCTCCACTTT	TRBJ1-6	TRBV7-3	.	.
CASSSWGVSSQYYGYTF	TGTGCCAGCAGTTCGTGGGGGGTTTCCTCCCAATACTATGGCTACACCTTC	TRBJ1-2	TRBV27	.	once
CASSRPQGVDTEAFF	TGTGCCAGCAGCCGCCCACAGGGAGTAGACACTGAAGCTTTCTTT	TRBJ1-1	TRBV5-4	.	.
CASRAVIRDEKLFF	TGCGCCAGCAGAGCGGTAATCAGAGACGAAAAACTGTTTTTT	TRBJ1-4	TRBV5-1	.	few
CATSQDYEQYF	TGTGCCACGAGTCAAGACTACGAGCAGTACTTC	TRBJ2-7	TRBV19	.	.
CASTEGVTLADAEAFF	TGCGCCAGCACCGAGGGGGTTACCTTGGCAGACGCTGAAGCTTTCTTT	TRBJ1-1	TRBV5-1	.	.
CASSPRLGSTEAFF	TGTGCCAGCAGCCCCCGACTCGGCAGCACTGAAGCTTTCTTT	TRBJ1-1	TRBV14	.	.
CAWSHAPQGQYGYTF	TGTGCCTGGAGTCATGCCCCGCAGGGCCAGTATGGCTACACCTTC	TRBJ1-2	TRBV30	.	.
CASRKDRGLGNTEAFF	TGTGCCAGCAGAAAGGACAGGGGGCTAGGGAACACTGAAGCTTTCTTT	TRBJ1-1	TRBV2	TRBD1	.
CASSDNSGNTGELFF	TGTGCCAGCAGTGATAACAGCGGGAACACCGGGGAGCTGTTTTTT	TRBJ2-2	TRBV2	.	.
CAWTFLQGTGELFF	TGTGCCTGGACCTTCCTCCAGGGTACCGGGGAGCTGTTTTTT	TRBJ2-2	TRBV30	.	.
CASRGTSGGYNEQFF	TGTGCCAGCAGGGGTACTAGCGGGGGGTACAATGAGCAGTTCTTC	TRBJ2-1	TRBV6-4	TRBD2	.
CATSGGYNEQFF	TGTGCCACCAGTGGAGGATACAATGAGCAGTTCTTC	TRBJ2-1	TRBV24-1	.	.
CASSIRGTVTQETQYF	TGTGCCAGTAGTATCCGCGGGACAGTAACACAAGAGACCCAGTACTTC	TRBJ2-5	TRBV19	.	.
CASSTPGASGRSIEQFF	TGTGCCAGCAGCACCCCGGGGGCTAGCGGGAGAAGCATTGAGCAGTTCTTC	TRBJ2-1	TRBV3-1/TRBV3-2	TRBD2	.
CASSISAGVPQNTQYF	TGTGCCAGTAGTATTTCAGCGGGGGTACCCCAAAATACGCAGTATTTT	TRBJ2-3	TRBV19	TRBD2	.